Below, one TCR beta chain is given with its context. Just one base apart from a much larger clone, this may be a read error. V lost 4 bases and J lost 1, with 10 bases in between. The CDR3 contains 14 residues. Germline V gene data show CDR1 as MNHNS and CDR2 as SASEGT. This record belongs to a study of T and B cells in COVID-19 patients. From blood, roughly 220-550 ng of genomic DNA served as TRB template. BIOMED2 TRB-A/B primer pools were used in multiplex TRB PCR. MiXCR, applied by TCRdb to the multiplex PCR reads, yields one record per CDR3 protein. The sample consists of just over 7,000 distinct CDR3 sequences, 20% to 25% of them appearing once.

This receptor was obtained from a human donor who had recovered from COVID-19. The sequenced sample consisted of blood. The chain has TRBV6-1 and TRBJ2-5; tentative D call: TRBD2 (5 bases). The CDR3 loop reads CASSGPGTQETQYF. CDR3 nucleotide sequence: TGTGCCAGCAGTGGGCCGGGAACCCAAGAGACCCAGTACTTC.